Below are 27 T cell receptor beta chains sequenced from a single sample in a study of cytomegalovirus exposure and HLA in healthy donors. PCR was performed using 60 Vbeta and 13 Jbeta primers. The repertoire was sequenced with immunoSEQ multiplex PCR; TCRdb's copy has only in-frame clones and lacks some. This sample yields about 200,000 clones, of which 75% to 90% are seen a single time; around 0.3% belongs to the top ten. The sample was PBMCs. These receptors were collected from a woman aged 25 to 39 in good health and CMV-seronegative.

This clone has just one count. The chain couples TRBV6-5 to TRBJ1-2, with 7 bases aligning to TRBD1. Losses at the gene ends were 2 bases for V and 8 bases for J; bases not matched to a gene: 5. This CDR3 is 13 amino acids long. Germline V gives CDR1 MNHEY, CDR2 SVGAGI. The CDR3 DNA reads TGTGCCAGCAGTTACAGGACAGGTAGAGGCTACACCTTC. Its protein product is CASSYRTGRGYTF.

V and J are TRBV6-1 and TRBJ2-1; D possibly corresponds to TRBD1 (5 bases). Trimming left V 5 bases short and J 3 bases short, with 14 bases between. In germline, CDR1 is MNHNS, CDR2 SASEGT. CDR3 length equals 15 residues. The CDR3 coding sequence is TGTGCCAGCAGTCCCGACAGAGCTAACTACAATGAGCAGTTCTTC. It encodes CASSPDRANYNEQFF.

This clone was seen once. The J gene is TRBJ1-5, the V gene TRBV6-1; the D gene is possibly TRBD1 (5 bases). Germline assignment: CDR1 MNHNS and CDR2 SASEGT. V was shortened by 8 bases and J by 6 bases, with 17 bases between the two germline ends. The CDR3 is 14 amino acids. The CDR3 DNA sequence: TGTGCCAGCCGGGGGTGGGGTGGTATTCAGCCCCAGCATTTT. Amino acids: CASRGWGGIQPQHF.

The chain recombines TRBV5-6 with TRBJ1-1, with D maybe TRBD1 (5 bases). Deletions cut 2 bases from V and 7 bases from J, with 15 bases between. This CDR3 region has 14 residues. Germline V gene sequence: CDR1 SGHDT, CDR2 YYEEEE. CDR3 coding DNA: TGTGCCAGCAGCTTTGAGGAGGCGGGGCATGAAGCTTTCTTT. It codes for CASSFEEAGHEAFF.

This chain connects TRBV5-6 to TRBJ1-1; D is perhaps TRBD1 (6 bases). The CDR3 is made up of 18 amino acids. V lost 3 bases and J lost 0, with 21 bases in between. Germline-derived CDR1 and CDR2 are SGHDT and YYEEEE. CDR3 sequence (DNA): TGTGCCAGCAGCTGGCTTCGCGGGGGCTTCCTTTTGAACACTGAAGCTTTCTTT. Residues: CASSWLRGGFLLNTEAFF.

The gene calls are TRBV9 and TRBJ2-2; no firm D call. Germline V gene lookup returns CDR1 SGDLS and CDR2 YYNGEE. This CDR3 comprises 16 residues. Trimming pared 1 base from V and 0 bases from J, leaving 10 bases between. The CDR3 sequence: CASSVRPQTNTGELFF. As DNA, the CDR3 is TGTGCCAGCAGCGTACGTCCCCAGACGAACACCGGGGAGCTGTTTTTT.

Here the CDR3 DNA reads TGTGCCAGCAGCCGGACAGGGGACGGGAACACTGAAGCTTTCTTT. Protein sequence: CASSRTGDGNTEAFF. The gene calls are TRBV28 and TRBJ1-1; 9 bases are shared with TRBD1. The CDR3 loop spans 15 amino acids. The V gene's germline CDR1 is MDHEN and CDR2 SYDVKM. J was trimmed by 1 base and V by 6 bases; bases with no gene match: 6.

The chain's CDR3 is CASSVGGNPTGDTQYF. CDR3 coding DNA: TGTGCCAGCAGCGTAGGAGGTAATCCCACAGGTGATACGCAGTATTTT. The chain carries TRBV9 and TRBJ2-3; perhaps TRBD1 as D (5 bases). V lost 0 bases, J lost 6 bases, and 17 bases lay in between. The CDR3 extends over 16 amino acids. CDR1 is SGDLS, CDR2 YYNGEE, per germline.

Remarks on this clone: A read error may produce the germline difference seen at one junction end. The chain recombines TRBV7-7 with TRBJ2-6, with TRBD1 as a possible D gene (5 bases). Germline V lookup: CDR1 SSHAT, CDR2 FNYEAQ (reference sequence). This CDR3 has 18 amino acids. CDR3 loop: CASSPQSGWNSGANVLTF. In DNA form, the CDR3 reads TGTGCTAGCAGCCCACAGTCAGGGTGGAACTCTGGGGCCAACGTCCTGACTTTC.

This clone was recorded a few times. The rearrangement links TRBV7-9 to TRBJ2-1, with D maybe TRBD2 (6 bases). The CDR3 contains 16 residues. The germline V gene encodes CDR1 SEHNR and CDR2 FQNEAQ (reference sequence). Trimming cost V 5 bases and J 8 bases, with 22 bases left between them. Here the CDR3 reads CASSRSGDPPGDEQFF. Written as DNA, the CDR3 is TGTGCCAGCAGCCGCTCGGGGGACCCACCCGGGGATGAGCAGTTCTTC.

The count of this clone is one. The genes are TRBV19 and TRBJ1-5; D is possibly TRBD1 (6 bases). The CDR3 contains 15 residues. Germline CDR1 reads LNHDA; CDR2 reads SQIVND (reference sequence). V dropped 3 bases and J dropped 4 bases, with 13 bases sitting between them. The CDR3 reads CASSIGGQPNQPQHF. The DNA of the CDR3 is TGTGCCAGTAGTATTGGAGGACAGCCAAATCAGCCCCAGCATTTT.

In this sample, this clone turned up a few times. This chain uses TRBV5-1 with TRBJ2-7, with unresolved D. The ends were cut back, 0 bases at V and 6 bases at J, with 4 bases in the middle. The germline V gene has CDR1 SGHRS and CDR2 YFSETQ. The CDR3 is 11 amino acids. CDR3 nucleotide sequence: TGCGCCAGCAGCTTGGCCGGCGAGCAGTACTTC. This sequence encodes CASSLAGEQYF.

The chain has TRBV11-2 and TRBJ1-2, with 9 nucleotides matching TRBD1. Trimming took 3 bases from V and 8 from J; bases not matched to a gene: 1. This CDR3 has 12 amino acids. Germline loops: CDR1 SGHAT, CDR2 FQNNGV. The CDR3 nucleotides are TGTGCCAGCAGCTTGGACAGGGGAGGCTACACCTTC. It encodes CASSLDRGGYTF.

The chain combines TRBV29-1 with TRBJ1-2, with D unclear. Trimming stripped 2 bases from V and 8 bases from J, with 18 bases between. Germline CDR1 reads SQVTM; CDR2 reads ANQGSEA. The CDR3 is made up of 14 amino acids. The CDR3 here is CSVEISGSTGGYTF. The CDR3, as DNA: TGCAGCGTTGAAATAAGTGGGTCTACGGGGGGCTACACCTTC.

V usage is TRBV4-2 and J usage is TRBJ1-3; D not certain. This CDR3 comprises 16 residues. V was cut by 1 base and J by 0 bases, with 10 bases left in between. Per germline, CDR1 LGHNA and CDR2 YNFKEQ. The CDR3 is CASSQVYGGSGNTIYF. CDR3 nucleotides: TGTGCCAGCAGCCAAGTCTACGGTGGCTCTGGAAACACCATATATTTT.

The V gene is TRBV2, the J gene TRBJ1-2; D uncertain. This CDR3 has 14 residues. The germline V gene has CDR1 SNHLY and CDR2 FYNNEI. Trimming pared 3 bases from V and 8 bases from J, leaving 16 bases between. CDR3 residues: CASSDFSSVRGYTF. The CDR3 DNA is TGTGCCAGCAGTGACTTTTCCTCGGTGAGAGGCTACACCTTC. The whole variable domain, remainder taken from reference TRBV2 and TRBJ1-2, is EPEVTQTPSHQVTQMGQEVILRCVPISNHLYFYWYRQILGQKVEFLVSFYNNEISEKSEIFDDQFSVERPDGSNFTLKIRSTKLEDSAMYFCASSDFSSVRGYTFGSGTRLTVV.

J is TRBJ2-3 and V is TRBV5-4, with 12 bases lining up with TRBD2. The J segment lost 0 bases and the V segment lost 4 bases, leaving 6 bases of the junction unmatched. CDR3 length: 17 residues. Per the germline V gene, CDR1 is SGHNT and CDR2 is YYREEE (reference sequence). The CDR3 bases are TGTGCCAGCAGCAGGAGGACTAGCGGGGCTAGCACAGATACGCAGTATTTT. Translated, it gives CASSRRTSGASTDTQYF.

The chain links TRBV2 to TRBJ2-3; 11 bases map to TRBD2. CDR3 length: 15 amino acids. The V segment lost 6 bases and the J segment 5 bases; nucleotides outside the gene matches: 7. The germline CDR1 and CDR2 sequences are SNHLY and FYNNEI. The CDR3 spells CASRIAGGPGDTQYF. The CDR3 nucleotides are TGTGCCAGCAGGATAGCGGGAGGGCCCGGAGATACGCAGTATTTT. Full variable domain (outside the CDR3, taken from reference TRBV2 and TRBJ2-3): EPEVTQTPSHQVTQMGQEVILRCVPISNHLYFYWYRQILGQKVEFLVSFYNNEISEKSEIFDDQFSVERPDGSNFTLKIRSTKLEDSAMYFCASRIAGGPGDTQYFGPGTRLTVL.

The genes are TRBV19 and TRBJ1-5; tentatively, D is TRBD1 (6 bases). This CDR3 has 16 amino acids. Trimming took 5 bases from V and 2 from J, leaving 16 bases between them. Germline assignment: CDR1 LNHDA and CDR2 SQIVND (reference sequence). CDR3 nucleotide sequence: TGTGCCAGTAGTGATTCTACGACAGGAGGCAATCAGCCCCAGCATTTT. Its protein is CASSDSTTGGNQPQHF.

This chain uses TRBV9 with TRBJ2-3; weak D call: TRBD2 (6 bases). This CDR3 comprises 12 residues. V was pared by 7 bases and J by 6 bases, with 12 bases between. In germline, CDR1 is SGDLS, CDR2 YYNGEE. CDR3 sequence reads: CASEGGGDTQYF. The DNA of the CDR3 is TGTGCCAGCGAGGGAGGCGGGGATACGCAGTATTTT.

V and J are TRBV14 and TRBJ2-7; 9 bases agree with TRBD2. Trimming cost V 1 base and J 9 bases; bases outside gene matches: 10. Germline values: CDR1 SGHDN, CDR2 FVKESK. CDR3 length equals 15 residues. The CDR3 nucleotides are TGTGCCAGCAGCCAAGTTAGCGGGAGAAAGATTCCGCAGTACTTC. As protein: CASSQVSGRKIPQYF.

The chain carries TRBV6-6 and TRBJ2-1, with no clear D. V lost 4 bases and J lost 8, with 6 bases in between. The CDR3 length is 11 residues. Germline values: CDR1 MNHNY, CDR2 SVGAGI (reference sequence). The CDR3 DNA is TGTGCCAGCAGTTTCGGTGATGAGCAGTTCTTC. Translating it yields CASSFGDEQFF.

V and J are TRBV5-4 and TRBJ2-1; 7 bases align to TRBD2. V trimming: 4 bases; J trimming: 5 bases; junction bases outside the gene matches: 9. CDR3 length: 15 residues. Germline V gene data show CDR1 as SGHNT and CDR2 as YYREEE (reference sequence). CDR3 residues: CASSPWGGFNNEQFF. The CDR3 DNA reads TGTGCCAGCAGCCCCTGGGGGGGATTCAACAATGAGCAGTTCTTC.

In this sample, this clone turned up once. V and J are TRBV27 and TRBJ2-1; TRBD1 aligns across 9 bases. CDR1 is MNHEY and CDR2 is SMNVEV in the germline V gene (reference sequence). Trimming cost V 4 bases and J 6 bases; bases outside gene matches: 7. This CDR3 spans 15 amino acids. The CDR3 region has the DNA TGTGCCAGCAGTTGGGGGACAGGGAACGTCAATGAGCAGTTCTTC. Encoded protein: CASSWGTGNVNEQFF.

The rearrangement joins TRBV6-5 to TRBJ2-2; D not certain. The V and J ends lost 6 bases and 6 bases respectively, with 8 bases between them. Germline V CDR1 and CDR2: MNHEY, SVGAGI. This CDR3 spans 12 amino acids. The CDR3 is CASRTQAGELFF. The CDR3 DNA is TGTGCCAGCAGAACCCAGGCCGGGGAGCTGTTTTTT.

The CDR3 DNA is TGTGCCAGCAGCGGTAGCGGGAGGGCCTTTGATACGCAGTATTTT. It yields the protein CASSGSGRAFDTQYF. The chain uses TRBV9 and TRBJ2-3; 11 bases are a match to TRBD2. This CDR3 region has 15 residues. CDR1 is SGDLS, CDR2 YYNGEE, per germline. The trim removed 3 bases at V and 6 bases at J, leaving 6 bases unmatched.

The chain recombines TRBV28 with TRBJ2-1, with D possibly TRBD1 on 5 matching bases. CDR1 is MDHEN and CDR2 is SYDVKM in the germline V gene. Trimming shortened V by 2 bases and J by 6 bases, and 14 bases separated the two germline ends. The CDR3 totals 15 residues. The CDR3 bases are TGTGCCAGCAGTTTAGGGGCAGTTAGGTTCAATGAGCAGTTCTTC. Translation gives CASSLGAVRFNEQFF. Complete variable domain (other parts from reference TRBV28 and TRBJ2-1): DVKVTQSSRYLVKRTGEKVFLECVQDMDHENMFWYRQDPGLGLRLIYFSYDVKMKEKGDIPEGYSVSREKKERFSLILESASTNQTSMYLCASSLGAVRFNEQFFGPGTRLTVL.